These 27 T cell receptor beta chains were sequenced from one sample in a study of OX40 agonist ivuxolimab in advanced cancers. The repertoire was sequenced with immunoSEQ multiplex PCR; TCRdb's copy has only in-frame clones and lacks some. The data hold 70,000 to 80,000 clones, with about 91% observed a single time. The sequencing used CD4+ or CD8+ T cells sorted from blood, collected in a trial of the OX40 agonist ivuxolimab. The receptors shown here come from an adult with an advanced solid tumor such as melanoma, head and neck, liver or kidney cancer.

The rearrangement joins TRBV28 to TRBJ1-1, with D possibly matching TRBD1 (5 bases). Germline CDR1 MDHEN, CDR2 SYDVKM. This CDR3 spans 15 amino acids. The V end was cut by 5 bases, the J end by 4 bases, with 17 bases between. CDR3 region: CASSPPRRGVTEAFF. Here the CDR3 DNA reads TGTGCCAGCAGTCCGCCTAGACGGGGGGTCACTGAAGCTTTCTTT. Full variable domain (rest looked up from reference TRBV28 and TRBJ1-1): DVKVTQSSRYLVKRTGEKVFLECVQDMDHENMFWYRQDPGLGLRLIYFSYDVKMKEKGDIPEGYSVSREKKERFSLILESASTNQTSMYLCASSPPRRGVTEAFFGQGTRLTVV.

The genes are TRBV6-1 and TRBJ2-1; 9 bases agree with TRBD2. Per the germline V gene, CDR1 is MNHNS and CDR2 is SASEGT. The CDR3 sequence is 15 residues long. The trim removed 7 bases at V and 5 bases at J, leaving 9 bases unmatched. The CDR3 nucleotides read TGTGCCAGCAATGGCGGGAGGGCCCCTGACAATGAGCAGTTCTTC. This codes for CASNGGRAPDNEQFF.

The chain combines TRBV9 with TRBJ2-3, with 7 nucleotides matching TRBD2. V trimming: 1 base; J trimming: 6 bases; junction bases outside the gene matches: 8. CDR1 SGDLS and CDR2 YYNGEE come from the germline V gene. The CDR3 spans 15 residues. CDR3 DNA sequence: TGTGCCAGCAGCGTACTAGGCGGGGGAACTGATACGCAGTATTTT. It is translated as CASSVLGGGTDTQYF.

Written as DNA, the CDR3 is TGTGCCAGCAGCCAAGAAGGACAGGACGGCCATGAGCAGTTCTTC. This encodes CASSQEGQDGHEQFF. The chain joins TRBV4-2 to TRBJ2-1, with TRBD1 matching 7 bases. J was trimmed by 8 bases and V by 0 bases; bases with no gene match: 7. CDR1 and CDR2 from the germline V gene are LGHNA and YNFKEQ. The CDR3 sequence is 15 residues long.

The DNA of the CDR3 is TGTGCCAGCAGTCCCCCACAGGCACCCCTCCACTTT. It yields the protein CASSPPQAPLHF. This chain links TRBV6-5 with TRBJ1-6; tentative D call: TRBD1 (5 bases). The CDR3 length is 12 residues. V was shortened by 5 bases and J by 11 bases, with 10 bases between the two germline ends. Per germline, CDR1 MNHEY and CDR2 SVGAGI.

The rearrangement links TRBV6-6 to TRBJ2-1; D gene uncertain. The CDR3 loop spans 13 amino acids. Trimming took off 5 bases at V and 4 bases at J, with 9 bases between the two ends. Germline V gene data show CDR1 as MNHNY and CDR2 as SVGAGI (reference sequence). DNA of the CDR3: TGTGCCAGCAGTAGGCGGCCTTACAATGAGCAGTTCTTC. Translating it yields CASSRRPYNEQFF.

The chain is built from TRBV6-6 and TRBJ1-1, with D unclear. The CDR3 totals 15 residues. Trimming pared 5 bases from V and 2 bases from J, leaving 15 bases between. CDR1 and CDR2 from the germline V gene are MNHNY and SVGAGI (reference sequence). In nucleotides, the CDR3 is TGTGCCAGCAGTCCATATGACGTTCGTAACACTGAAGCTTTCTTT. It is translated as CASSPYDVRNTEAFF.

In its sample, this clone was seen once. The V call is TRBV11-2, the J call TRBJ1-3; 8 nucleotides match TRBD1. After removal of 5 bases from V and 4 bases from J, the junction contained 4 bases not matched to a gene. CDR3 length: 14 residues. Germline CDR1 and CDR2: SGHAT and FQNNGV. CDR3 protein: CASSPDRGGNTIYF. The DNA for the CDR3 is TGTGCCAGCAGCCCCGACAGGGGCGGAAACACCATATATTTT.

The V gene is TRBV5-3, the J gene TRBJ1-4; 7 positions agree with TRBD1. TRBV5-3 falls under the ORF class, with uncertain function. The CDR3 has 17 amino acids. Unmatched junction bases numbered 18, after V lost 6 bases and J lost 7 bases. The CDR3 nucleotides are TGTGCCAGAACTCCATGGGTCCAGGCCGACAGGGCTGAAAAACTGTTTTTT. Its translation is CARTPWVQADRAEKLFF.

The chain carries TRBV7-3 and TRBJ2-3; no definite D call. CDR1 is SGHTA, CDR2 FQGTGA, per germline. The V gene lost 1 base and the J gene lost 0 bases, with 5 bases spanning the gap. The length of the CDR3 is 14 residues. CDR3 DNA sequence: TGTGCCAGCAGCTTAAGTGCCAGCACAGATACGCAGTATTTT. Translation: CASSLSASTDTQYF.

J is TRBJ1-1 and V is TRBV30, with D unresolved. This CDR3 contains 13 residues. Trimming left V 3 bases short and J 0 bases short, with 8 bases between. The germline gives CDR1 GTSNPN, CDR2 SVGIG (reference sequence). CDR3 sequence reads: CAWRLVMNTEAFF. The CDR3 coding sequence is TGTGCCTGGAGGTTAGTGATGAACACTGAAGCTTTCTTT.

The chain combines TRBV6-5 with TRBJ1-6; D unclear. CDR1 is MNHEY and CDR2 is SVGAGI in the germline V gene. V lost 5 bases, J lost 14 bases, and 16 bases lay in between. The CDR3 totals 13 residues. CDR3 in DNA: TGTGCCAGCAGTGAAGCCCCATTGATGACCCTCCACTTT. It specifies CASSEAPLMTLHF.

The chain couples TRBV4-3 to TRBJ2-1, with TRBD1 as a possible D gene (6 bases). Per the germline V gene, CDR1 is LGHNA and CDR2 is YSLEER. The CDR3 has 13 amino acids. The germline V and J ends were trimmed by 1 base and 10 bases, with 11 bases remaining between them. This CDR3 reads CASSQGGLGEQFF. The CDR3 DNA reads as TGCGCCAGCAGCCAAGGGGGGCTGGGGGAGCAGTTCTTC.

This sequence joins TRBV28 and TRBJ1-3; 9 nucleotides align to TRBD1. The CDR3 sequence is 14 residues long. With V trimmed by 6 bases and J by 4 bases, 4 bases remained unmatched. Germline CDR1 is MDHEN and CDR2 is SYDVKM. This chain's CDR3 is CASRSGTGGNTIYF. DNA for the CDR3: TGTGCCAGCAGGTCCGGGACAGGGGGAAACACCATATATTTT.

The rearrangement links TRBV28 to TRBJ1-6, with unresolved D. CDR3 length equals 12 residues. V lost 4 bases, J lost 9 bases, and 7 bases lay in between. Germline values: CDR1 MDHEN, CDR2 SYDVKM. In DNA form, the CDR3 reads TGTGCCAGCAGTTATCAGGTTTCACCCCTCCACTTT. It codes for CASSYQVSPLHF.

The chain joins TRBV7-9 to TRBJ2-1, with no clear D. Germline CDR1 SEHNR, CDR2 FQNEAQ (reference sequence). V lost 2 bases to trimming and J lost 9 bases, with 14 bases between them. The CDR3 spans 14 residues. The CDR3 reads CASSLYASAGEQFF. CDR3 nucleotides: TGTGCCAGCAGCTTATACGCCTCCGCAGGTGAGCAGTTCTTC. Full variable domain (remainder filled in from reference TRBV7-9 and TRBJ2-1): DTGVSQNPRHKITKRGQNVTFRCDPISEHNRLYWYRQTLGQGPEFLTYFQNEAQLEKSRLLSDRFSAERPKGSFSTLEIQRTEQGDSAMYLCASSLYASAGEQFFGPGTRLTVL.

The chain has TRBV5-4 and TRBJ1-6; D gene uncertain. Trimming pared 3 bases from V and 7 bases from J, leaving 20 bases between. Germline loops: CDR1 SGHNT, CDR2 YYREEE (reference sequence). This CDR3 has 17 amino acids. The CDR3 here is CASSSGRGIDGNSPLHF. In DNA, the CDR3 is TGTGCCAGCAGCTCGGGCCGGGGTATCGATGGGAATTCACCCCTCCACTTT. Based on the CDR3 plus reference TRBV5-4 and TRBJ1-6, the full variable domain is ETGVTQSPTHLIKTRGQQVTLRCSSQSGHNTVSWYQQALGQGPQFIFQYYREEENGRGNFPPRFSGLQFPNYSSELNVNALELDDSALYLCASSSGRGIDGNSPLHFGNGTRLTVT.

V and J are TRBV28 and TRBJ2-4; 8 bases align to TRBD1. Losses at the gene ends were 6 bases for V and 9 bases for J; bases not matched to a gene: 1. The CDR3 spans 11 residues. Looked up from germline, CDR1 is MDHEN and CDR2 is SYDVKM. This chain's CDR3 is CASRDRGIQYF. DNA for the CDR3: TGTGCCAGCAGAGACAGGGGCATTCAGTACTTC.

A few counts support this clone. V and J are TRBV9 and TRBJ1-1; D possibly corresponds to TRBD1 (5 bases). Germline CDR1 and CDR2: SGDLS and YYNGEE. V lost 0 bases to trimming and J lost 10 bases, with 16 bases between them. The CDR3 covers 14 residues. The CDR3 DNA reads as TGTGCCAGCAGCGTAGGAGGGTTGGGGCCACCAGCTTTCTTT. It is translated as CASSVGGLGPPAFF.

This chain links TRBV6-5 with TRBJ2-3; D call uncertain. The germline gives CDR1 MNHEY, CDR2 SVGAGI. The V gene lost 5 bases and the J gene lost 4 bases, with 10 bases spanning the gap. The CDR3 contains 13 residues. The CDR3 nucleotides read TGTGCCAGCAGTCTCCCGTCCTCAGATACGCAGTATTTT. It yields the protein CASSLPSSDTQYF.

The chain carries TRBV2 and TRBJ1-2; D remains unclear. This CDR3 is built from 12 residues. Germline V gives CDR1 SNHLY, CDR2 FYNNEI. The V end was cut by 3 bases, the J end by 8 bases, with 10 bases between. In nucleotides, the CDR3 is TGTGCCAGCAGTGAGATAGCGGGAGGCTACACCTTC. It encodes CASSEIAGGYTF.

This chain connects TRBV9 to TRBJ2-3; TRBD1 agrees at 7 bases. CDR3 length: 19 residues. Germline CDR1 reads SGDLS; CDR2 reads YYNGEE. V shed 0 bases, J shed 0 bases, and the junction held 13 bases outside the gene matches. The CDR3 loop reads CASSVGRTGATHSTDTQYF. The CDR3 DNA reads TGTGCCAGCAGCGTAGGAAGGACAGGCGCGACCCATAGCACAGATACGCAGTATTTT.

This clone was observed a single time. The chain links TRBV5-5 to TRBJ1-2, with unresolved D. Trimming pared 4 bases from V and 3 bases from J, leaving 7 bases between. Looked up from germline, CDR1 is SGHKS and CDR2 is YYEKEE (reference sequence). This CDR3 contains 12 residues. The CDR3 loop reads CASSPFDYGYTF. CDR3 bases: TGTGCCAGCAGCCCCTTCGACTATGGCTACACCTTC. Using reference TRBV5-5 and TRBJ1-2 for the parts outside the CDR3, the full variable domain is DAGVTQSPTHLIKTRGQQVTLRCSPISGHKSVSWYQQVLGQGPQFIFQYYEKEERGRGNFPDRFSARQFPNYSSELNVNALLLGDSALYLCASSPFDYGYTFGSGTRLTVV.

The chain uses TRBV7-8 and TRBJ1-5, with D possibly being TRBD1 (5 bases). The CDR3 runs to 16 residues. Germline CDR1 reads SGHVS; CDR2 reads FQNEAQ. Trimming cost V 2 bases and J 6 bases, with 17 bases left between them. Written as DNA, the CDR3 is TGTGCCAGCAGCTTATCCTGGAGGGGCAGGAGTCAGCCCCAGCATTTT. Translated: CASSLSWRGRSQPQHF. Complete variable domain (other parts from reference TRBV7-8 and TRBJ1-5): GAGVSQSPRYKVAKRGQDVALRCDPISGHVSLFWYQQALGQGPEFLTYFQNEAQLDKSGLPSDRFFAERPEGSVSTLKIQRTQQEDSAVYLCASSLSWRGRSQPQHFGDGTRLSIL.

CDR3 in amino acids: CASSSPGRDRGLGEQYF. The CDR3 DNA reads as TGTGCCAGCAGCTCGCCAGGCCGGGACAGGGGGCTCGGGGAGCAGTACTTC. The chain links TRBV7-8 to TRBJ2-7; 12 bases agree with TRBD1. This CDR3 contains 17 residues. The V and J ends lost 4 bases and 7 bases, in that order; junction bases with no gene match: 14. Germline V gives CDR1 SGHVS, CDR2 FQNEAQ.

This rearrangement joins TRBV7-2 to TRBJ1-6; D ambiguous. The CDR3 runs to 13 residues. The germline gives CDR1 SGHTA, CDR2 FQGNSA. V was trimmed by 4 bases and J by 11 bases, leaving 12 bases between them. CDR3 region: CASSSRTFTPLHF. As DNA, the CDR3 is TGTGCCAGCAGCTCCCGGACCTTTACACCCCTCCACTTT.

The rearrangement uses TRBV6-5 and TRBJ2-7; D not resolved. The CDR3 length is 14 residues. Trimming stripped 6 bases from V and 0 bases from J, with 12 bases between. Germline assignment: CDR1 MNHEY and CDR2 SVGAGI. CDR3 sequence: CASRRKLSSYEQYF. In DNA, the CDR3 is TGTGCCAGCAGGCGGAAACTCAGCTCCTACGAGCAGTACTTC.